This TCR beta chain was profiled in a study of lymphopenia after photon versus proton radiotherapy. As for this clone: Its antigen is not known.

The germline V and J ends were trimmed by 1 base and 11 bases, with 11 bases remaining between them. The CDR3 length is 11 residues. The germline gives CDR1 SQVTM, CDR2 ANQGSEA. Broader study findings: Post-nadir diversity loss with photons came from oligoclonal expansion, particularly CD8+ Temra cells.

Assay: immunoSEQ multiplex PCR; the TCRdb copy retains only in-frame clones and omits some. The sample lists about 62,000 clones; roughly 90% were seen once. This TCR was sampled from a man of 80 years or more with esophageal cancer. The chain joins TRBV29-1 to TRBJ1-1, with D unresolved. Sequenced material: peripheral blood, taken from a patient treated with proton-based radiotherapy. DNA for the CDR3: TGCAGCGTTGAAGGCGCGTCGGGGGCTTTCTTT. Its protein is CSVEGASGAFF.